What follows is one TCR beta chain and its context. V dropped 6 bases and J dropped 3 bases, with 12 bases sitting between them. Per germline, CDR1 KGHSH and CDR2 LQKENI. This CDR3 is 13 amino acids long. The entry originates in a study of CD8 T cells in Susac syndrome. RNA was extracted with the RNeasy kit, and a quantity of roughly 0.45 to 1 ug was reverse transcribed using random hexamers. TCRdb fed the immunoSEQ multiplex PCR reads into MiXCR, producing one record per CDR3 protein. In the table there are 150,000 to 200,000 distinct CDR3 sequences, roughly 94% of which are singletons. The source of this sequence is a human donor with Susac syndrome. What was sequenced was CD4+ T cells from PBMCs. V is TRBV18 and J is TRBJ2-7; D perhaps matches TRBD1 (5 bases). Here the CDR3 reads CASSPAQGYEQYF. Here the CDR3 DNA reads TGTGCCAGCTCTCCGGCCCAGGGCTACGAGCAGTACTTC.